Described below is a single T cell receptor beta chain sequence and its context. Which antigen it targets is not known. Base qualities are not provided; no much larger clone lies one nucleotide away. This sample was included in a study of shared clonotypes between healthy human individuals (dated by TCRdb to 2018 to 2020). Background for the entire study: The cohort included three men and a couple of women between 18 and 49 years of age. For each donor, CD4 naive and CD4 memory were each run on three plates, CD8 naive on two plates, and CD8 memory on one plate. The study deeply sequenced blood TCR repertoires of about 5 healthy adults to estimate repertoire size and the extent of clonotype sharing between individuals. To increase sequencing depth and limit assay-specific biases, different laboratories used diverse techniques to prepare libraries and sequence TCR repertoires. Leukapheresis yielded between about 0.94 and 9.5 billion PBMCs per donor. The paper as a whole reports these results and caveats: Rarefaction of sorted-subset datasets indicated incomplete sequencing despite the large sequencing depth. Higher generation probabilities were observed for clonotypes shared by all four sorted-subset donors than for non-shared clonotypes. Larger estimated clonotype richness was generally found for naive subsets than for memory subsets. Sampling was limited to blood, and TCR repertoires in tissue likely differ from TCR repertoires in blood. Because the study included a small number of donors, the genetic and exposure-history diversity represented was limited. Pairwise subsampling indicated that sequencing depth was expected to affect the degree of clonotype sharing among donors. About 5% of naive CD4, 3.5% of naive CD8, about 2.4% of memory CD4, and 0.4% of memory CD8 clonotypes were shared across four donors.

Donors were healthy HIV-negative adults with no recently reported acute infections or vaccinations. Only Caucasian adults living in Nashville, Tennessee, USA were represented among the donors. CD4+ T cells were enriched through magnetic negative selection, after which naive cells were positively selected on CD45RA and the remaining negative fraction served as the memory subset. After blood collection by leukapheresis, PBMCs were isolated using Ficoll-Histopaque density gradient centrifugation and then cryopreserved in the vapor phase of liquid nitrogen. Analytical flow cytometry was used to check the purity and quantity of each magnetically sorted T cell population. From each sorted fraction, genomic DNA was isolated and quantified by UV absorbance on a Nanodrop 2000c. Using the deep immunoSEQ assay, TCR CDR3 regions were amplified from genomic DNA by multiplex PCR. Extracted genomic DNA from each cell subset was spread evenly across all wells of several immunoSEQ 96-well plates, with each plate serving as a replicate. Each replicate PCR for sorted subsets received 200 ng genomic DNA, equal to about 30,000 T cell genomes. The purified libraries were quantified using a Qubit 3.0 fluorometer, sized with a Bioanalyzer 2100, and then quantified again using the KAPA Library Quantification kit. A separate single-read 150-cycle Illumina NextSeq 550 flow cell was used to sequence each immunoSEQ 96-well plate. Regarding the original processing steps: Because the immunoSEQ output included only junctional sequences and no quality scores, the filtering could not be the same as the filtering used for full-length reads. Sequences were annotated with PyIR, a Python wrapper for IgBLAST v1.9, and V/J genes and CDR3 were assigned using IMGT germline references. Reads with weak V/J assignments (E-value above 1e-6), missing CDR3, stop codons, out-of-frame junctions, or ambiguous translated residues were removed. V3J clonotypes were defined by identical inferred V gene, J gene, and CDR3 amino acid sequence. To compute the percentage overlap between repertoires, the number of shared unique clonotypes was divided by the size of the smaller repertoire. Repertoire richness was assessed with RTK rarefaction, the Chao1 estimator, and Recon v2.1 estimates of unobserved clonotypes. Generation probabilities for all TCRbeta clonotypes obtained by the gDNA method from several donors were computed using OLGA. Sourced from immuneACCESS, this table was stored by TCRdb with only in-frame sequences that have V and J called. A share of the clones is absent; for the studies checked, an unresolved V gene accounts for under half, and the remainder has no known explanation. That table supplies the V and J calls and clone size; D and trimming were determined from the DNA. This sample has 2 million to 2.5 million clones in its table, and approximately 95% of those were observed once. About 0.41% of the sample comes from the top ten.

Input material: naive CD4+ T cells from PBMCs. What this sample's cell subset or site label stands for: CD45RA+ positively selected. This TCR came from a man aged 18 to 29 in good health. Some clones in this sample may be carry-over from other donors' samples.

The CDR3 region: CASSVDLQRGVLTF. Here is the DNA: TGTGCCAGCAGCGTAGACCTGCAACGAGGCGTCCTGACTTTC. Recombination joined TRBV9 with TRBJ2-6; the D gene assignment is ambiguous. The junction shows trimming of 0 bases on V and 12 bases on J, plus 13 bases between the germline ends. The CDR3 measures 14 amino acids from cysteine to phenylalanine. The retained sequence is limited to the CDR3, 42 bases, with the frame set at the first base. CDR1 and CDR2 were assigned from the germline V gene as SGDLS and YYNGEE.